These T cell receptor beta chains were read from a single sample in a study of CD8 T cells in ankylosing spondylitis. TCRdb independently ran MiXCR on the 5' RACE reads; one entry per CDR3 protein. The sample comprises fewer than 250,000 distinct CDR3 sequences, about 10% of which are singletons, and less than 3% rests with the top ten. The specimen was blood, either unsorted or a sorted T cell fraction (not recorded which). The receptors here all came from a male donor with ankylosing spondylitis or in good health (not recorded which). Both conserved end residues are part of each CDR3. A D gene is named only where the DNA matches it firmly. Only some rows state a clone size, as once, few, many or a class for expanded clones.

j_call d_call clone_size v_call cdr3_aa cdr3_nt
TRBJ2-3 . once TRBV7-9 CASSPPKSYTDTQYF TGTGCCAGCAGCCCTCCTAAGTCCTACACAGATACGCAGTATTTT
TRBJ2-3 . few TRBV30 CAWSRMTDTQYF TGTGCCTGGAGTAGGATGACAGATACGCAGTATTTT
TRBJ2-3 TRBD2 many TRBV7-2 CASSYALAGTTDTQYF TGTGCCAGCAGCTATGCCCTAGCGGGAACGACAGATACGCAGTATTTT
TRBJ2-7 TRBD1 many TRBV25-1 CASSDVRTGRSDEQYF TGTGCCAGCAGTGACGTTCGGACAGGGCGTTCCGACGAGCAGTACTTC
TRBJ2-1 TRBD2 . TRBV7-2 CASSPGLAREQFF TGTGCCAGCAGCCCCGGACTAGCGCGTGAGCAGTTCTTC
TRBJ2-3 . many TRBV4-1 CASGATQLTDTQYF TGCGCCAGCGGAGCGACCCAACTCACAGATACGCAGTATTTT
TRBJ2-2 . many TRBV10-3 CAISESEGGPGELFF TGTGCCATCAGTGAGTCGGAAGGTGGTCCCGGGGAGCTGTTTTTT
TRBJ2-7 TRBD2 many TRBV20-1 CSAAAGDGPYEQYF TGCAGTGCCGCGGCGGGGGACGGCCCCTACGAGCAGTACTTC
TRBJ2-2 . many TRBV6-1 CASSSLGGTGELFF TGTGCCAGCAGTAGCCTCGGCGGCACCGGGGAGCTGTTTTTT
TRBJ2-2 . many TRBV2 CASSQRRQNTGELFF TGTGCCAGCAGCCAACGACGGCAGAACACCGGGGAGCTGTTTTTT
TRBJ1-3 . many TRBV20-1 CSARDGDRSGNTIYF TGCAGTGCTAGAGACGGGGACCGGTCCGGAAACACCATATATTTT
TRBJ1-1 TRBD1 many TRBV5-1 CASSLETGVKAFF TGCGCCAGCAGCTTGGAGACAGGGGTGAAAGCTTTCTTT
TRBJ2-7 . many TRBV5-1 CASSPQGSAYEQYF TGCGCCAGCAGCCCCCAGGGTAGCGCCTACGAGCAGTACTTC
TRBJ2-5 TRBD2 many TRBV7-2 CASSTNGGARGETQYF TGTGCCAGCAGCACAAACGGGGGGGCCAGGGGAGAGACCCAGTACTTC
TRBJ2-3 . . TRBV20-1 CSANPGRGAQSYTDTQYF TGCAGTGCTAACCCCGGCCGCGGGGCGCAGTCCTACACAGATACGCAGTATTTT
TRBJ2-7 . many TRBV5-1 CASSLMAGAWEQYF TGCGCCAGCAGCTTGATGGCAGGGGCTTGGGAGCAGTACTTC
TRBJ1-2 . many TRBV5-5 CASSPPDSYGYTF TGTGCCAGCAGCCCCCCGGATAGCTATGGCTACACCTTC
TRBJ2-1 TRBD2 few TRBV7-9 CASSPQGFLAEGNEQFF TGTGCCAGCAGCCCCCAAGGGTTCCTAGCGGAGGGGAATGAGCAGTTCTTC
TRBJ2-7 . many TRBV7-2 CASSHVGGTLSYEQYF TGTGCCAGCAGCCACGTCGGGGGGACACTCTCCTACGAGCAGTACTTC
TRBJ1-4 TRBD1 many TRBV24-1 CATSDGQGPNEKLFF TGTGCCACCAGTGACGGACAGGGGCCTAATGAAAAACTGTTTTTT
TRBJ2-5 TRBD2 many TRBV30 CAWGRTSGIKLQETQYF TGTGCCTGGGGGAGGACTAGCGGTATTAAACTCCAAGAGACCCAGTACTTC
TRBJ1-1 . many TRBV5-1 CASSEDFDYRTEAFF TGCGCCAGCAGCGAGGACTTCGACTACCGCACTGAAGCTTTCTTT
TRBJ2-3 . many TRBV5-5 CASSKVASSGTQYF TGTGCCAGCAGCAAGGTAGCGTCAAGCGGGACGCAGTATTTT
TRBJ2-1 TRBD2 many TRBV12-3/TRBV12-4 CASSLSEGGNEQFF TGTGCCAGCAGCCTTAGCGAGGGAGGGAATGAGCAGTTCTTC
TRBJ2-2 . many TRBV29-1 CSAIGLQGENTGELFF TGCAGCGCCATTGGCCTACAGGGAGAGAACACCGGGGAGCTGTTTTTT
TRBJ2-1 . few TRBV6-1 CASKRTKGNGQFF TGTGCCAGCAAAAGGACCAAGGGCAATGGGCAGTTCTTC
TRBJ1-1 TRBD1 many TRBV12-3/TRBV12-4 CASSPPNRGTEAFF TGTGCCAGCAGCCCCCCGAACAGGGGGACTGAAGCTTTCTTT
TRBJ2-1 . . TRBV13 CASTSNPSRYSSNEQFF TGTGCCAGCACCTCTAACCCATCAAGGTACAGCTCCAATGAGCAGTTCTTC
TRBJ2-1 TRBD1 many TRBV5-1 CASSFGQGASNEQFF TGCGCCAGCAGCTTCGGACAGGGGGCGAGCAATGAGCAGTTCTTC
TRBJ2-7 . few TRBV29-1 CSVEFWVAGTYEQYF TGCAGCGTTGAGTTCTGGGTCGCGGGGACCTACGAGCAGTACTTC
TRBJ1-5 . many TRBV6-1 CASSEALGGGRQPQHF TGTGCCAGCAGTGAAGCGCTGGGGGGCGGGCGGCAGCCCCAGCATTTT
TRBJ1-3 TRBD1 many TRBV6-1 CASSTTTGGRNTIYF TGTGCCAGCAGTACGACGACAGGGGGAAGAAACACCATATATTTT
TRBJ2-7 TRBD1 many TRBV4-1 CASSQEDREKGEQYF TGCGCCAGCAGCCAAGAGGACAGGGAGAAGGGCGAGCAGTACTTC
TRBJ1-1 . many TRBV20-1 CSASRGARNTEAFF TGCAGTGCTAGCCGGGGGGCCCGGAACACTGAAGCTTTCTTT
TRBJ1-4 . many TRBV14 CASSPQVF TGTGCCAGCAGCCCCCAGGTTTTT
TRBJ2-3 TRBD2 many TRBV5-1 CASSFQLAGGPDRTDTQYF TGCGCCAGCAGCTTTCAACTAGCGGGAGGGCCTGACCGCACAGATACGCAGTATTTT
TRBJ2-2 . many TRBV3-1 CASSPQARGNGELFF TGTGCCAGCAGCCCCCAAGCCCGGGGGAACGGGGAGCTGTTTTTT
TRBJ2-7 . many TRBV11-2 CASSLDKRAAYEQYF TGTGCCAGCAGCTTAGATAAGCGGGCTGCCTACGAGCAGTACTTC